This entry describes one T cell receptor beta chain. Its specificity is unknown. Within the sample, other DNA sequences also encode this same CDR3. This record belongs to a study of shared clonotypes between healthy human individuals. Several immunoSEQ plates held equal portions of the genomic DNA taken from each subset. TCRdb's copy holds only in-frame clones and misses some; the assay was immunoSEQ multiplex PCR. This table holds roughly 2.1 million clones, more than 85% found once. Naive CD8 cells comprised CD45RO-negative, CCR7-positively selected cells, excluding terminally differentiated effector memory CD45RA+ cells. Within Nashville, Tennessee resided all donors, each a Caucasian adult. The V gene lost 5 bases and the J gene lost 2 bases, with 9 bases spanning the gap. The CDR3 has 13 residues. The germline V gene encodes CDR1 SEHNR and CDR2 FQNEAQ (reference sequence). Overall study results and limits: Researchers sampled blood only, noting tissue repertoires likely differ. Incomplete sequencing of sorted subsets was indicated by rarefaction despite large depth.

The TCR originated in a man younger than 35 in good health. Some clones in this sample may be carry-over from other donors' samples. The gene calls are TRBV7-9 and TRBJ2-5; tentative D call: TRBD1 (6 bases). Sequences were obtained from naive CD8+ T cells from PBMCs. The CDR3 nucleotides read TGTGCCAGCAGCCTCGGACAGCAAGAGACCCAGTACTTC. It is translated as CASSLGQQETQYF.